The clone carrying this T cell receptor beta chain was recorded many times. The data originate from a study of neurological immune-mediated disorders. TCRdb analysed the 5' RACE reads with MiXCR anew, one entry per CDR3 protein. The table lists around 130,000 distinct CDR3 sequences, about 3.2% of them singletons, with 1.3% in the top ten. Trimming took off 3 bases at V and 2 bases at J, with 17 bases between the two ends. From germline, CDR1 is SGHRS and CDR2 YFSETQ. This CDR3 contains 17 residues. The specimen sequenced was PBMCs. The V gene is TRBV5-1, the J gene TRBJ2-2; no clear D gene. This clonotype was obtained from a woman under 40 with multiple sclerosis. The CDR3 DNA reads TGCGCCAGCAGCTCCCCCCTGGGCAGCGCAAACACCGGGGAGCTGTTTTTT. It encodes CASSSPLGSANTGELFF.